A single sample is the source of the 11 T cell receptor beta chains below, sequenced in a study of shared clonotypes between healthy human individuals. Clones were read by immunoSEQ multiplex PCR, and TCRdb kept only the in-frame ones, dropping some. The sample lists approximately 400,000 clones; roughly 96% were seen once. Material: memory CD8+ T cells sorted from blood. Specified subset: CD45RO+ cells pooled with CCR7-negative TemRA cells. Receptor source: a man younger than 40 in good health.

This clone occurred once. The V and J genes are TRBV2 and TRBJ2-7; TRBD2 might be the D (6 bases). This CDR3 is built from 12 residues. The V gene lost 6 bases and the J gene lost 1 base, with 7 bases spanning the gap. The V gene's germline CDR1 is SNHLY and CDR2 FYNNEI. CDR3 amino acids: CASRGGSYEQYF. The CDR3 bases are TGTGCCAGCAGGGGGGGATCCTACGAGCAGTACTTC. The full variable domain, with the rest looked up from reference TRBV2 and TRBJ2-7, is EPEVTQTPSHQVTQMGQEVILRCVPISNHLYFYWYRQILGQKVEFLVSFYNNEISEKSEIFDDQFSVERPDGSNFTLKIRSTKLEDSAMYFCASRGGSYEQYFGPGTRLTVT.

The rearrangement uses TRBV20-1 and TRBJ2-3; D is ambiguous. CDR3 length: 8 residues. V lost 3 bases and J lost 12, with 4 bases in between. CDR1 DFQATT and CDR2 SNEGSKA come from the germline V gene (reference sequence). CDR3 protein: CSASSQYF. The CDR3 DNA reads TGCAGTGCTAGCTCCCAGTATTTT.

A word on this clone: The sample contains more than one DNA sequence encoding this CDR3. The J gene is TRBJ2-1, the V gene TRBV20-1; D ambiguous. V dropped 3 bases and J dropped 10 bases, with 7 bases sitting between them. This CDR3 is 10 amino acids long. Per germline, CDR1 DFQATT and CDR2 SNEGSKA (reference sequence). CDR3 bases: TGCAGTGCTAGTCAACTAGAGCAGTTCTTC. This gives the protein CSASQLEQFF.

This chain uses TRBV30 with TRBJ2-7; 7 bases map to TRBD2. Germline trimming cut 2 bases from V and 3 bases from J; bases unmatched to any gene: 1. Germline loops: CDR1 GTSNPN, CDR2 SVGIG (reference sequence). CDR3 length: 12 amino acids. The CDR3 protein is CAWSRTSYEQYF. The CDR3, as DNA: TGTGCCTGGAGTCGGACTAGCTACGAGCAGTACTTC. Together with reference TRBV30 and TRBJ2-7, the CDR3 gives the full variable domain: SQTIHQWPATLVQPVGSPLSLECTVEGTSNPNLYWYRQAAGRGLQLLFYSVGIGQISSEVPQNLSASRPQDRQFILSSKKLLLSDSGFYLCAWSRTSYEQYFGPGTRLTVT.

The chain couples TRBV5-1 to TRBJ2-5; D call uncertain. There are 14 residues in the CDR3. V was shortened by 3 bases and J by 0 bases, with 9 bases between the two germline ends. Per germline, CDR1 SGHRS and CDR2 YFSETQ. The CDR3 DNA reads as TGCGCCAGCAGCTCGGATATTAACCAAGAGACCCAGTACTTC. It translates to CASSSDINQETQYF.

The CDR3, as DNA: TGTGCCAGCAGTTTTGACAGGGGAGAGACCCAGTACTTC. As protein: CASSFDRGETQYF. This chain uses TRBV28 with TRBJ2-5, with 8 bases lining up with TRBD1. Germline V gene data show CDR1 as MDHEN and CDR2 as SYDVKM. The CDR3 is made up of 13 amino acids. Unmatched junction bases numbered 1, after V lost 3 bases and J lost 4 bases.

This rearrangement joins TRBV9 to TRBJ2-3; D is undetermined. Germline CDR1 is SGDLS and CDR2 is YYNGEE. V lost 4 bases, J lost 5 bases, and 14 bases lay in between. The CDR3 is made up of 14 amino acids. CDR3 bases: TGTGCCAGCAGCCCTCTTCTTGCCCAAGATACGCAGTATTTT. Its translation: CASSPLLAQDTQYF.

The chain recombines TRBV27 with TRBJ2-7; possibly TRBD1 for D (5 bases). This CDR3 is 15 amino acids long. The V and J ends lost 0 bases and 2 bases respectively, with 11 bases between them. Germline V gene sequence: CDR1 MNHEY, CDR2 SMNVEV (reference sequence). The CDR3, as DNA: TGTGCCAGCAGTTTATCGTGGACACCTCCCTACGAGCAGTACTTC. Protein product: CASSLSWTPPYEQYF.

The table lists this clone with a few counts. The J gene is TRBJ1-1, the V gene TRBV6-6; TRBD1 agrees at 12 bases. Per germline, CDR1 MNHNY and CDR2 SVGAGI (reference sequence). The CDR3 totals 15 residues. J was trimmed by 5 bases and V by 3 bases; bases with no gene match: 4. The CDR3 DNA is TGTGCCAGCAGTTATGGGACAGGGGGCAAAACTGAAGCTTTCTTT. This sequence encodes CASSYGTGGKTEAFF.

The chain couples TRBV6-4 to TRBJ2-5; D is ambiguous. V lost 6 bases to trimming and J lost 10 bases, with 3 bases between them. The CDR3 has 8 amino acids. The germline CDR1 and CDR2 sequences are MRHNA and SNTAGT. CDR3 sequence reads: CASRGQYF. The CDR3 nucleotides are TGTGCCAGCAGGGGCCAGTACTTC.

CDR3 amino acids: CASSLAGWVKFF. In nucleotides, the CDR3 is TGTGCCAGCAGCTTAGCCGGGTGGGTAAAGTTCTTC. This chain links TRBV7-9 with TRBJ2-1; the D is unclear. Trimming shortened V by 0 bases and J by 14 bases, and 11 bases separated the two germline ends. This CDR3 is 12 amino acids long. Germline CDR1 SEHNR, CDR2 FQNEAQ (reference sequence).